The TCR beta chain under discussion was sequenced for a study of blood T cells in healthy people across ages. Study observations and caveats: Per million T cells, TCR beta diversity dropped roughly linearly as age increased. With unsorted PBMCs, a conclusive comparison of naive versus antigen-experienced cells was not possible.

A remark on this clonotype: Its antigen remains unidentified.

The CDR3 length is 15 residues. Looked up from germline, CDR1 is SGHRS and CDR2 is YFSETQ. Trimming stripped 0 bases from V and 2 bases from J, with 10 bases between. Each sample yielded at least 6.5 million isolated PBMCs. Next came a second PCR, run for about 7 to 12 cycles, which used a sample-barcoded 5' primer along with a J-beta primer mix. Tagging of each cDNA molecule was performed by a template-switch adaptor with 12 random nucleotides. TCRdb re-analysed the 5' RACE reads in MiXCR, keeping a single row per CDR3 protein. The profile shows some 930,000 distinct CDR3 sequences, 25% to 35% of them singletons. These same data were also listed under a study on T cells of mothers and their children.

The sequencing sample was made of blood. The chain links TRBV5-1 to TRBJ2-3; a possible D gene is TRBD2 (5 bases). The TCR comes from a middle-aged woman in good health. The CDR3 reads CASSLGGLNTDTQYF. CDR3 sequence (DNA): TGCGCCAGCAGCTTGGGCGGGCTTAACACAGATACGCAGTATTTT. The complete variable domain, with remaining parts taken from reference TRBV5-1 and TRBJ2-3, reads KAGVTQTPRYLIKTRGQQVTLSCSPISGHRSVSWYQQTPGQGLQFLFEYFSETQRNKGNFPGRFSGRQFSNSRSEMNVSTLELGDSALYLCASSLGGLNTDTQYFGPGTRLTVL.